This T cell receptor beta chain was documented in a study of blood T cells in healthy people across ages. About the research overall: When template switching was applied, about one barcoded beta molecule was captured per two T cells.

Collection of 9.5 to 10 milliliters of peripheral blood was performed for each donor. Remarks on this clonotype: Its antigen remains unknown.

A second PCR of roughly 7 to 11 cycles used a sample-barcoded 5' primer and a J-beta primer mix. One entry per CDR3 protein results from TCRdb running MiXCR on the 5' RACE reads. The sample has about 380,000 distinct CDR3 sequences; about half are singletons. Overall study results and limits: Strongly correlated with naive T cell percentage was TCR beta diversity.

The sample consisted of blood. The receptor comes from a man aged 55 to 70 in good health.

Here the CDR3 reads CASSVATWGETQYF. CDR3 coding DNA: TGTGCCAGCAGCGTAGCTACGTGGGGGGAGACCCAGTACTTC. The J gene is TRBJ2-5, the V gene TRBV9; the D call may be TRBD1 or TRBD2 (5 bases each). CDR3 size: 14 residues. Germline V gene lookup returns CDR1 SGDLS and CDR2 YYNGEE. V was trimmed by 0 bases and J by 5 bases, leaving 11 bases between them.